This T cell receptor beta chain is drawn from a study of T-cell reconstitution after alpha-beta-depleted transplantation in children. Study results and caveats: The study reportedly traced alpha-beta T cells about two months after transplant to several hundred expanded graft clones.

This clonotype was observed a few times. Its antigen remains unidentified. The library targeted TCRbeta and was prepared with unique molecular identifiers. Each CDR3 protein gets one entry after TCRdb re-called the PCR reads with MiXCR. The sample lists around 100,000 distinct CDR3 sequences, under 13% occurring once. This CDR3 contains 15 residues. Losses at the gene ends were 5 bases for V and 7 bases for J; bases not matched to a gene: 4. CDR1 and CDR2 from the germline V gene are LNHNV and YYDKDF (reference sequence). V gene TRBV15 combines with J gene TRBJ2-1, with 14 bases aligning to TRBD2. The sequence derives from a boy younger than 10 with acute lymphoblastic leukemia, due to receive a stem cell transplant. Source: PBMCs, taken before TCRalphabeta/CD19-depleted stem cell transplant. CDR3 DNA: TGTGCCACCAGCCGCGGGACTAGCGGGAGTAATGAGCAGTTCTTC. Translated, it gives CATSRGTSGSNEQFF.